This T cell receptor beta chain comes out of a study of T cell responses to AZD1222 COVID-19 vaccine. Profiled with immunoSEQ multiplex PCR; TCRdb holds only in-frame clones, not every one. This sample carries over 100,000 clones, more than 90% of them seen once, and the ten largest clones take 1.5% to 2%. CDR1 and CDR2 from the germline V gene are MNHEY and SVGAGI. V shed 2 bases and J shed 2 bases, with 6 bases lying between them. The CDR3 is 13 residues long. Notes on the study in general: White British ancestry dominated among donors, who included more females, and clonal diversity was possibly underestimated. Spike-specific TCRs gained breadth and depth after people received two AZD1222 doses. Targets within unmutated variant regions were reportedly found for nearly half of spike-specific TCRs.

A word on this clone: Antigen: not known.

The rearrangement uses TRBV6-5 and TRBJ1-1, with unresolved D. The receptor's source is an adult in good health. This specimen was peripheral blood, taken on day 0 of AZD1222 vaccination. The DNA of the CDR3 is TGTGCCAGCAGTTACCTTTCTAACACTGAAGCTTTCTTT. Its protein is CASSYLSNTEAFF.